Following are 3 T cell receptor beta chains from one sample sequenced in a study of control samples from healthy donors and cancer patients. Here immunoSEQ multiplex PCR was the method, and the copy in TCRdb shows in-frame clones only, minus some. The sample yields tens of thousands of clones, almost 85% seen once. Sample: blood. All receptors come from a woman aged 60 to 75 in good health.

This clone was seen a few times. Here the CDR3 DNA reads TGTGCCATCAGTGAGCCGACAGGGGCGCTTGAGCAGTACTTC. This encodes CAISEPTGALEQYF. The chain employs TRBV10-3 and TRBJ2-7, with 8 nucleotides matching TRBD1. The CDR3 has 14 amino acids. Trimming took 2 bases from V and 7 from J; bases not matched to a gene: 7. Germline V gene sequence: CDR1 ENHRY, CDR2 SYGVKD.

The chain couples TRBV28 to TRBJ2-6; 7 nucleotides agree with TRBD2. The J segment lost 2 bases and the V segment lost 6 bases, leaving 4 bases of the junction unmatched. The germline V gene encodes CDR1 MDHEN and CDR2 SYDVKM. The CDR3 consists of 15 residues. The CDR3 nucleotides read TGTGCCAGCAGGATGGGGGGGGCTGGGGCCAACGTCCTGACTTTC. Translated: CASRMGGAGANVLTF.

The gene calls are TRBV3-1 (or the pseudogene TRBV3-2) and TRBJ1-1, with D possibly being TRBD1 (5 bases). The CDR3 extends over 13 amino acids. Germline V CDR1 and CDR2: LGHDT, YNNKEL (reference sequence). V gave up 0 bases and J gave up 8 bases, with 10 bases separating them. CDR3 loop: CASSQDPPGEAFF. In DNA, the CDR3 is TGTGCCAGCAGCCAAGATCCTCCAGGGGAAGCTTTCTTT.